This record looks at one T cell receptor beta chain sequence and its context. TCRdb re-called the 5' RACE reads with MiXCR, one entry per CDR3 protein. The sample holds 75,000 or so distinct CDR3 sequences; 11% to 15% are singletons and the top ten take approximately 11%. Germline V CDR1 and CDR2: MNHEY, SVGAGI. The CDR3 consists of 13 residues. V lost 7 bases, J lost 0 bases, and 2 bases stayed unmatched. The data stem from a study of early T cells in non-severe SARS-CoV-2 infection. The TCR was taken from an adult who was a healthcare worker with PCR-confirmed SARS-CoV-2 infection or an uninfected control (not recorded which). Material for sequencing was whole blood. The rearrangement uses TRBV6-5 and TRBJ1-1; 7 bases agree with TRBD1. The DNA for the CDR3 is TGTGCCAGCATCGGGACAGTGAACACTGAAGCTTTCTTT. Translated, it gives CASIGTVNTEAFF.